Reported below is one TCR beta chain. Assay used: immunoSEQ multiplex PCR; TCRdb lists only in-frame clones, some missing. The sample holds about 59,000 clones; around nine tenths are singletons and the top ten take 5.2%. This entry is derived from a study of technical replicates of blood from a few donors. The sample taken for sequencing was PBMCs. The sequence came from a human donor in good health. Some clones in this sample may be carry-over from other donors' samples.

The CDR3 DNA is TGTGCCAGCAGTTACTCGGGGACACACGGTGAAGCTTTCTTT. Its translation is CASSYSGTHGEAFF. The chain employs TRBV6-5 and TRBJ1-1; D might be TRBD1 (6 bases). Trimming removed 0 bases at V and 7 bases at J, with 12 bases between. The CDR3 loop spans 14 amino acids. The germline V gene encodes CDR1 MNHEY and CDR2 SVGAGI.